These T cell receptor beta chains were read from a single sample in a study of blood T cell repertoires in COVID-19. This table comes from immunoSEQ multiplex PCR, and its TCRdb copy is limited to in-frame clones, with some not included. This table holds 90,000 to 150,000 clones, 85% found once. Sequenced sample: peripheral blood. All receptors come from an elderly man with acute or convalescent COVID-19. Each CDR3 is given with its conserved first and last residue. A D gene is named only where the DNA matches it firmly. Rows give clone size only sometimes, using once, few, many, or a class for an expanded clone.

cdr3_aa | cdr3_nt | d_call | cdr3_length | clone_size | j_call | v_call
CASSLGQSNQPQHF | TGTGCCAGCAGCTTGGGACAGTCCAATCAGCCCCAGCATTTT | TRBD1 | 14 | NA | TRBJ1-5 | TRBV11-2
CASSYGQGSSPLHF | TGTGCCAGCAGTTACGGCCAGGGGAGTTCACCCCTCCACTTT | NA | 14 | once | TRBJ1-6 | TRBV6-5
CSCSEPRTEAFF | TGCAGCTGTTCAGAACCGAGGACTGAAGCTTTCTTT | NA | 12 | NA | TRBJ1-1 | TRBV29-1
CAISVTSGTTTGELFF | TGTGCCATCAGTGTTACTAGCGGGACAACCACCGGGGAGCTGTTTTTT | TRBD2 | 16 | NA | TRBJ2-2 | TRBV10-3
CASSLLAGDYNEQFF | TGCGCCAGCAGCTTGCTAGCGGGTGATTACAATGAGCAGTTCTTC | TRBD2 | 15 | once | TRBJ2-1 | TRBV5-1
CASSLVGGGSYEQYF | TGTGCCAGCAGCTTAGTCGGGGGTGGTTCCTACGAGCAGTACTTC | NA | 15 | NA | TRBJ2-7 | TRBV7-2
CASSLVSETGRIGNTIYF | TGTGCCAGCAGCTTAGTGTCCGAGACAGGAAGAATTGGAAACACCATATATTTT | NA | 18 | NA | TRBJ1-3 | TRBV13
CASSPGTGDITGELFF | TGTGCCAGCAGCCCGGGGACAGGGGATATCACCGGGGAGCTGTTTTTT | TRBD1 | 16 | NA | TRBJ2-2 | TRBV3-1/TRBV3-2
CASGTSAGQYF | TGTGCCAGCGGGACTTCCGCGGGCCAGTACTTC | NA | 11 | NA | TRBJ2-5 | TRBV12-3/TRBV12-4
CASTSGQNNEKLFF | TGCGCCAGCACTTCCGGACAGAACAATGAAAAACTGTTTTTT | NA | 14 | once | TRBJ1-4 | TRBV5-1
CASSLELSYNEQFF | TGTGCCAGCAGCTTAGAACTGTCCTACAATGAGCAGTTCTTC | NA | 14 | NA | TRBJ2-1 | TRBV7-2
CASSLRRVSEDEQYF | TGCGCCAGCAGTCTCAGACGGGTCTCGGAGGACGAGCAGTACTTC | NA | 15 | NA | TRBJ2-7 | TRBV5-1
CASRLEWGAGNTIYF | TGCGCCAGCAGGTTGGAATGGGGGGCTGGAAACACCATATATTTT | NA | 15 | NA | TRBJ1-3 | TRBV5-1
CASRWDSFINYGYTF | TGCGCCAGCAGATGGGACAGCTTTATTAACTATGGCTACACCTTC | TRBD1 | 15 | NA | TRBJ1-2 | TRBV5-1
CASSPPGQAGGIEQYF | TGTGCCAGCTCACCACCCGGACAGGCGGGGGGTATTGAGCAGTACTTC | NA | 16 | once | TRBJ2-7 | TRBV18
CASSPRDYSYEQYF | TGTGCCAGCAGCCCACGGGACTACTCCTACGAGCAGTACTTC | TRBD2 | 14 | NA | TRBJ2-7 | TRBV9
CASSEAGGKETQYF | TGTGCCAGCAGTGAAGCGGGAGGGAAAGAGACCCAGTACTTC | TRBD2 | 14 | NA | TRBJ2-5 | TRBV9
CATSDHRQGGNIQYF | TGTGCCACCAGTGATCACCGACAGGGAGGAAACATTCAGTACTTC | NA | 15 | once | TRBJ2-4 | TRBV24-1
CATSDQAGGSYNEQFF | TGTGCCACCAGTGATCAAGCGGGAGGCTCCTACAATGAGCAGTTCTTC | TRBD2 | 16 | NA | TRBJ2-1 | TRBV24-1